Following are 20 T cell receptor beta chains from one sample sequenced in a study of blood T cell repertoires in COVID-19. Libraries were prepared by immunoSEQ multiplex PCR; TCRdb keeps only in-frame clonotypes and omits some of them. The sample holds over 130,000 clones, about three quarters seen once. Source material: peripheral blood. Receptors were obtained from a woman between 45 and 65 years old with active or convalescent COVID-19.

This clone was counted ten times or more. In the same sample, other DNA sequences code for this CDR3. The V gene is TRBV19, the J gene TRBJ2-7; 9 nucleotides align to TRBD1. With 4 bases clipped from V and 3 bases from J, the junction kept 4 bases outside the gene matches. This CDR3 contains 14 residues. Germline assignment: CDR1 LNHDA and CDR2 SQIVND (reference sequence). CDR3 sequence (DNA): TGTGCCAGTAGTACTCGACAGGGGGGCTACGAGCAGTACTTC. It yields the protein CASSTRQGGYEQYF.

The genes are TRBV4-2 and TRBJ2-3, with D possibly matching TRBD2 (5 bases). V was cut by 0 bases and J by 0 bases, with 22 bases left in between. Per the germline V gene, CDR1 is LGHNA and CDR2 is YNFKEQ. The CDR3 has 20 residues. CDR3 region: CASSQDLRARHEGSTDTQYF. CDR3 nucleotide sequence: TGTGCCAGCAGCCAAGATTTGAGGGCGCGCCACGAGGGAAGCACAGATACGCAGTATTTT.

This chain uses TRBV18 with TRBJ1-5; TRBD1 matches at 7 bases. Germline trimming cut 3 bases from V and 0 bases from J; bases unmatched to any gene: 8. Germline CDR1 reads KGHSH; CDR2 reads LQKENI. The CDR3 contains 17 residues. CDR3 in amino acids: CASSPDSTGDSNQPQHF. As DNA, the CDR3 is TGTGCCAGCTCACCGGACTCTACAGGGGATAGCAATCAGCCCCAGCATTTT.

The CDR3 region is CASKPGQGSPGYGYTF. The CDR3, as DNA: TGTGCCAGCAAGCCGGGACAGGGCAGCCCCGGCTATGGCTACACCTTC. This chain links TRBV2 with TRBJ1-2; 9 bases are a match to TRBD1. The length of the CDR3 is 16 residues. With V trimmed by 7 bases and J by 4 bases, 13 bases remained unmatched. Per germline, CDR1 SNHLY and CDR2 FYNNEI. The full variable domain, rest sourced from reference TRBV2 and TRBJ1-2, is EPEVTQTPSHQVTQMGQEVILRCVPISNHLYFYWYRQILGQKVEFLVSFYNNEISEKSEIFDDQFSVERPDGSNFTLKIRSTKLEDSAMYFCASKPGQGSPGYGYTFGSGTRLTVV.

This chain connects TRBV7-2 to TRBJ1-2, with D maybe TRBD1 (6 bases). The CDR3 loop spans 15 amino acids. Trimming took off 5 bases at V and 4 bases at J, with 17 bases between the two ends. In germline, CDR1 is SGHTA, CDR2 FQGNSA. The CDR3: CASSLGQNRLYGYTF. The CDR3 region has the DNA TGTGCCAGCAGCCTAGGACAGAACCGACTCTATGGCTACACCTTC. The full variable domain, with the rest looked up from reference TRBV7-2 and TRBJ1-2, is GAGVSQSPSNKVTEKGKDVELRCDPISGHTALYWYRQSLGQGLEFLIYFQGNSAPDKSGLPSDRFSAERTGGSVSTLTIQRTQQEDSAVYLCASSLGQNRLYGYTFGSGTRLTVV.

The rearrangement links TRBV20-1 to TRBJ1-5; possibly TRBD1 for D (5 bases). Deletions cut 3 bases from V and 0 bases from J, with 15 bases between. Germline V gene sequence: CDR1 DFQATT, CDR2 SNEGSKA (reference sequence). There are 16 residues in the CDR3. The CDR3 DNA is TGCAGTGCTAGTTTCACAGGACCCTATAGCAATCAGCCCCAGCATTTT. Protein sequence: CSASFTGPYSNQPQHF.

The V and J genes are TRBV6-5 and TRBJ1-6, with 10 positions matching TRBD1. Germline V CDR1 and CDR2: MNHEY, SVGAGI. The CDR3 is made up of 15 amino acids. Trimming cost V 2 bases and J 8 bases; bases outside gene matches: 3. CDR3 sequence: CASSYRDRGHSPLHF. CDR3 nucleotides: TGTGCCAGCAGTTACCGGGACAGGGGCCATTCACCCCTCCACTTT.

V is TRBV14 and J is TRBJ2-5, with D possibly matching TRBD1 (6 bases). The CDR3 has 15 residues. Per germline, CDR1 SGHDN and CDR2 FVKESK. V was shortened by 10 bases and J by 5 bases, with 23 bases between the two germline ends. In DNA form, the CDR3 reads TGTGCCACCTCACGGGGCAGGGGTCGTTGGGAGACCCAGTACTTC. It codes for CATSRGRGRWETQYF.

The chain carries TRBV5-3 and TRBJ2-1; 9 bases line up with TRBD2. TRBV5-3 counts as an open reading frame of uncertain function. V lost 5 bases and J lost 9; bases outside the gene matches: 15. CDR3 length: 16 amino acids. CDR3 region: CARRPRLGGGAVEQFF. The CDR3 coding sequence is TGTGCCAGAAGGCCCCGGTTAGGCGGGGGGGCCGTTGAGCAGTTCTTC.

The genes are TRBV6-5 and TRBJ1-2; a weak D match, TRBD1 (6 bases). Trimming stripped 7 bases from V and 7 bases from J, with 13 bases between. Germline V gives CDR1 MNHEY, CDR2 SVGAGI. The CDR3 sequence is 12 residues long. The CDR3 region has the DNA TGTGCCAGCAAAACGGGGGGGCGTGGCTACACCTTC. Its translation: CASKTGGRGYTF.

V is TRBV29-1 and J is TRBJ2-1, with TRBD2 matching 8 bases. Germline V gene sequence: CDR1 SQVTM, CDR2 ANQGSEA. The V segment lost 4 bases and the J segment 3 bases; nucleotides outside the gene matches: 5. This CDR3 is 14 amino acids long. The CDR3 DNA is TGCAGCGTTGGTAAGGCGGGAGGCTACAATGAGCAGTTCTTC. The encoded protein is CSVGKAGGYNEQFF.

V gene TRBV7-2 combines with J gene TRBJ2-2, with D possibly being TRBD2 (6 bases). Germline-derived CDR1 and CDR2 are SGHTA and FQGNSA. The CDR3 contains 14 residues. The ends were cut back, 5 bases at V and 5 bases at J, with 12 bases in the middle. The CDR3 nucleotides read TGTGCCAGCAGCCGCCCTGCGGGGACCGGGGAGCTGTTTTTT. Translated: CASSRPAGTGELFF.

V gene TRBV12-3 or TRBV12-4 combines with J gene TRBJ2-7; D remains unclear. V shed 5 bases and J shed 5 bases, with 7 bases lying between them. This CDR3 is 11 amino acids long. The CDR3 protein is CASSALHEQYF. CDR3 coding DNA: TGTGCCAGCAGTGCACTCCACGAGCAGTACTTC.

J is TRBJ1-5 and V is TRBV29-1; 8 positions match TRBD1. The CDR3 length is 13 residues. The germline CDR1 and CDR2 sequences are SQVTM and ANQGSEA. J was trimmed by 2 bases and V by 5 bases; bases with no gene match: 2. In DNA form, the CDR3 reads TGCAGCGTTAAGGACAGGGGCAATCAGCCCCAGCATTTT. Its protein is CSVKDRGNQPQHF.

This clone turned up a few times. The chain carries TRBV19 and TRBJ1-5; no firm D call. V was cut by 6 bases and J by 4 bases, with 16 bases left in between. The CDR3 is made up of 15 amino acids. Germline loops: CDR1 LNHDA, CDR2 SQIVND (reference sequence). This CDR3 reads CASRRAGRLNQPQHF. CDR3 in DNA: TGTGCCAGTAGGAGGGCAGGCCGACTTAATCAGCCCCAGCATTTT.

This chain uses TRBV5-1 with TRBJ2-7, with 11 bases matching TRBD1. CDR1 and CDR2 from the germline V gene are SGHRS and YFSETQ. The J segment lost 6 bases and the V segment lost 4 bases, leaving 9 bases of the junction unmatched. There are 15 residues in the CDR3. DNA of the CDR3: TGCGCCAGCAGCGTTCTCCCGGGACAGGGGGGCGAGCAGTACTTC. Translation gives CASSVLPGQGGEQYF.

This clone was seen a handful of times. This rearrangement joins TRBV5-1 to TRBJ2-2, with 12 bases fitting TRBD2. The V gene's germline CDR1 is SGHRS and CDR2 YFSETQ. The CDR3 has 16 residues. V lost 4 bases, J lost 6 bases, and 7 bases stayed unmatched. The CDR3 reads CASSPGLAGKSGELFF. Written as DNA, the CDR3 is TGCGCCAGCAGCCCCGGACTAGCGGGGAAATCCGGGGAGCTGTTTTTT.

This clone has a count of ten or more. The rearrangement uses TRBV20-1 and TRBJ2-7; the match to TRBD2 covers 10 bases. The CDR3 runs to 17 residues. Germline V gene lookup returns CDR1 DFQATT and CDR2 SNEGSKA (reference sequence). V was clipped by 3 bases and J by 2 bases; unmatched bases: 13. The CDR3 spells CSASQGASGSPPYEQYF. The CDR3 coding sequence is TGCAGTGCTAGTCAGGGGGCTAGCGGGAGTCCCCCCTACGAGCAGTACTTC.

Turning to this clone: Other nucleotide sequences from this sample produce the same CDR3. This chain uses TRBV5-6 with TRBJ1-3, with TRBD1 matching 8 bases. CDR3 length: 15 amino acids. Looked up from germline, CDR1 is SGHDT and CDR2 is YYEEEE. The V and J ends lost 4 bases and 2 bases, in that order; junction bases with no gene match: 5. The CDR3 sequence is CASSPTGGTGNTIYF. CDR3 nucleotides: TGTGCCAGCAGCCCCACAGGGGGTACTGGAAACACCATATATTTT.

This chain links TRBV6-2 or TRBV6-3 with TRBJ1-5; tentatively, D is TRBD1 (5 bases). Trimming cost V 5 bases and J 0 bases, with 11 bases left between them. Germline loops: CDR1 MNHEY, CDR2 SVGEGT. The CDR3 runs 15 residues. CDR3: CASSPGQVSNQPQHF. The CDR3 nucleotides are TGTGCCAGCAGTCCCGGACAAGTTAGCAATCAGCCCCAGCATTTT.